This passage covers 4 T cell receptor beta chains from one sample sequenced in a study of glioma-infiltrating T cells. Amplification of TCR alpha and beta CDR3 regions from RNA used iRepertoire nested multiplex PCR. TCRdb re-called the multiplex PCR reads with MiXCR, one entry per CDR3 protein. Altogether tens of thousands of distinct CDR3 sequences are present, 20% to 25% being singletons, with the ten largest covering more than 6.5%. Material: glioma tissue, nonneoplastic brain tissue, or PBMCs (not recorded which). These receptors were collected from a human donor with low-grade glioma or glioblastoma, undergoing nonglioma brain surgery, or in good health (not recorded which).

The table lists this clonotype with many counts. The chain is built from TRBV4-1 and TRBJ2-1; 7 nucleotides agree with TRBD1. CDR3 size: 16 residues. Per germline, CDR1 MGHRA and CDR2 YSYEKL. The V and J ends lost 2 bases and 5 bases, in that order; junction bases with no gene match: 9. CDR3 in amino acids: CASSQPTRGRNNEQFF. The CDR3 bases are TGCGCCAGCAGCCAACCAACGAGGGGGCGGAACAATGAGCAGTTCTTC.

This chain joins TRBV5-4 and TRBJ2-3, with D perhaps matching TRBD1 (5 bases). Germline V gene data show CDR1 as SGHNT and CDR2 as YYREEE (reference sequence). The ends were cut back, 4 bases at V and 3 bases at J, with 12 bases in the middle. This CDR3 has 14 residues. Here the CDR3 DNA reads TGTGCCAGCAGCCCCGCCGGACATACAGATACGCAGTATTTT. This gives the protein CASSPAGHTDTQYF.

This clonotype was recorded at least ten times. CDR3 DNA sequence: TGTGCCAGCAGTTACACGGTCAATCAGCCCCAGCATTTT. Its translation: CASSYTVNQPQHF. This chain links TRBV6-6 with TRBJ1-5; D gene ambiguous. CDR3 size: 13 residues. Looked up from germline, CDR1 is MNHNY and CDR2 is SVGAGI (reference sequence). Trimming cost V 2 bases and J 3 bases, with 5 bases left between them.

Remarks on this clonotype: A much larger clone differs from this one at a single base, so this may be a read error. The chain links TRBV18 to TRBJ1-3; D not resolved. The CDR3 is made up of 16 amino acids. With 2 bases removed from V and 4 bases from J, the gap between germline ends came to 15 bases. Germline V CDR1 and CDR2: KGHSH, LQKENI. The CDR3 loop reads CASSPSSGKAGNTIYF. DNA for the CDR3: TGTGCCAGCTCACCATCCTCCGGGAAGGCCGGAAACACCATATATTTT.